This T cell receptor (beta chain) was sequenced during a study of CD8+ T cells in alopecia areata. Study-wide background: Severity scores in treated patients reflected the percentage of scalp affected.

CDR1 and CDR2 from the germline V gene are SEHNR and FQNEAQ (reference sequence). Trimming at V came to 5 bases and at J to 4 bases, leaving 6 bases not matched to a gene. This CDR3 is built from 14 residues. This clone occurred a few times. The antigen is undetermined. After isolation, RNA underwent reverse transcription to generate cDNA as the sequencing template. The table came from immunoSEQ multiplex PCR; TCRdb's copy has only in-frame clones and leaves some out. Here the sample spans 140,000 to 150,000 clones, about 56% being singletons. Regarding the study as a whole: In scalp, tofacitinib significantly decreased clonality and expanded CD8+ clones among the top 100.

Treatment meaning: oral pan-JAK inhibitor, 5-10 mg twice daily. T lymphocytes (CD4+ and CD8+) were sorted from PBMCs. Sequencing used CD8+ T cells sorted from blood, obtained at week 4, from a patient treated with tofacitinib. The genes are TRBV7-9 and TRBJ2-7, with 9 bases aligning to TRBD2. The sequence came from a human donor with alopecia areata. CDR3 sequence (DNA): TGTGCCAGCAGCACTAGAGCGGGGGGATACGAGCAGTACTTC. It codes for CASSTRAGGYEQYF.